A single T cell receptor beta chain is shown here with its context. PCR was performed using 60 Vbeta and 13 Jbeta primers. Assay: immunoSEQ multiplex PCR; the TCRdb copy retains only in-frame clones and omits some. Among about 100,000 clones listed, around 79% were seen once. The data were obtained in a study of cytomegalovirus exposure and HLA in healthy donors. Looking at the study overall: HLA-typed donors contributed 65 million to 95 million unique TCRs, which were held in an early data release.

Sequenced: PBMCs. This receptor was taken from a woman between 35 and 50 years old in good health and CMV-seronegative.

The CDR3 spells CASSLGNRIGGGYTF. CDR3 coding DNA: TGCGCCAGCAGCTTGGGAAACAGGATAGGTGGTGGCTACACCTTC. The genes are TRBV5-1 and TRBJ1-2, with D tentatively TRBD1 (5 bases). This CDR3 has 15 residues. Trimming took 0 bases from V and 7 from J, leaving 16 bases between them. Germline CDR1 reads SGHRS; CDR2 reads YFSETQ.